This is a list of T cell receptor beta chains from one sample in a study of OX40 agonist ivuxolimab in advanced cancers. Libraries were prepared by immunoSEQ multiplex PCR; TCRdb keeps only in-frame clonotypes and omits some of them. The data show approximately 22,000 clones, 65% to 90% seen once. This sample comprised CD4+ or CD8+ T cells sorted from blood, obtained in a trial of the OX40 agonist ivuxolimab. These receptors all stem from an adult with an advanced solid tumor such as melanoma, head and neck, liver or kidney cancer. Both conserved end residues are part of each CDR3. The D gene is left open where the match is weak. Some rows have no size entry. The others give once, few or many, or a class for an expanded clone.

V gene	J gene	clone size	D gene	CDR3 DNA	CDR3 protein
TRBV4-1	TRBJ2-2	-	-	TGCGCCAGCAGCCAAGAACGCACCGGGGAGCTGTTTTTT	CASSQERTGELFF
TRBV29-1	TRBJ2-3	-	-	TGCAGCGGGGGGTCGGGCTCTAGCACAGATACGCAGTATTTT	CSGGSGSSTDTQYF
TRBV2	TRBJ2-6	-	TRBD1	TGTGCCAGCAGTGGTAGGACAGGGGCTCACTCTGGGGCCAACGTCCTGACTTTC	CASSGRTGAHSGANVLTF
TRBV5-1	TRBJ1-1	-	TRBD1	TGCGCCAGCAGCCCCGGAACAGGGGTTAGGGCTGAAGCTTTCTTT	CASSPGTGVRAEAFF
TRBV15	TRBJ2-5	-	TRBD1	TGTGCCACCAGCACCGAGAGGGGGCTCAGAGAGACCCAGTACTTC	CATSTERGLRETQYF
TRBV19	TRBJ1-5	few	-	TGTGGGTCGGGTCAGCCCCAGCATTTT	CGSGQPQHF
TRBV28	TRBJ2-2	-	-	TGTGCCAGCAGTTTTAACCTGCAGACAGTCGTTATACAGGGGGAGCTGTTTTTT	CASSFNLQTVVIQGELFF
TRBV6-5	TRBJ1-1	-	-	TGTGCCAGCAGTTTCAGGGGCCCCACTGAAGCTTTCTTT	CASSFRGPTEAFF
TRBV9	TRBJ2-7	few	-	TGTGCCAGCAGCGTTGGGTGGGACTACGAGCAGTACTTC	CASSVGWDYEQYF
TRBV25-1	TRBJ2-1	-	-	TGTGCCAGCAGTGACTATCCCTCGGATGAGCAGTTCTTC	CASSDYPSDEQFF
TRBV5-1	TRBJ1-4	-	-	TGCGCCAGCAGCTTGTTACCCGGCCAAAGGCTGTTTTTT	CASSLLPGQRLFF
TRBV28	TRBJ2-7	-	-	TGTGCCAGCAGTACCCTGCCCGGGGGGCCCAGGGGCTCCTACGAGCAGTACTTC	CASSTLPGGPRGSYEQYF
TRBV6-5	TRBJ2-6	-	-	TGTGCCAGCAGTTACTCGTGGCAGGCTAGGGCCAACGTCCTGACTTTC	CASSYSWQARANVLTF
TRBV7-3	TRBJ2-5	-	-	TGTGCCAGCAGCCGACGCCTGGACTATAGGGAGACCCAGTACTTC	CASSRRLDYRETQYF
TRBV5-1	TRBJ2-3	-	-	TGCGCCAGCAGCTTGAGTGTTAAGGGCGATAGCACAGATACGCAGTATTTT	CASSLSVKGDSTDTQYF
TRBV27	TRBJ2-2	-	TRBD1	TGTGCCAGCAGTTGGGGCCTCGGACAGGGATGGGGGGAGCTGTTTTTT	CASSWGLGQGWGELFF
TRBV7-3	TRBJ1-1	-	-	TGTGCCAGCAGCCCCACGCCGGGGCGGAACACTGAAGCTTTCTTT	CASSPTPGRNTEAFF
TRBV28	TRBJ2-7	-	TRBD2	TGTGCCAGCAGTTTAGCGGCGGGAGGCTCCTACGAGCAGTACTTC	CASSLAAGGSYEQYF
TRBV9	TRBJ1-4	-	-	TGTGCCAGCAGCGTGACACAAACTAATGAAAAACTGTTTTTT	CASSVTQTNEKLFF
TRBV30	TRBJ1-6	-	TRBD1	TGTGCCTGGACGTGGGACAGCTATAATTCACCCCTCCACTTT	CAWTWDSYNSPLHF
TRBV27	TRBJ2-5	-	-	TGTGCCAGCAGTCCGCGGTACCAAGAGACCCAGTACTTC	CASSPRYQETQYF
TRBV4-1	TRBJ2-7	-	-	TGCGCCAGCAGCCAAGCCCAGGGTTACGAGCAGTACTTC	CASSQAQGYEQYF
TRBV5-4	TRBJ1-3	-	-	TGTGCCAGCAGCCCGGACACGAGCTCTGGAAACACCATATATTTT	CASSPDTSSGNTIYF
TRBV9	TRBJ1-5	-	-	TGTGCCAGCAGCGTAGACGCCGGGGAACAGCCCCAGCATTTT	CASSVDAGEQPQHF
TRBV29-1	TRBJ2-1	once	TRBD1	TGCAGCGTTGGGACAGGGAATGAGCAGTTCTTC	CSVGTGNEQFF
TRBV29-1	TRBJ2-7	-	TRBD1	TGCAGCGTGGAAGGGGGTGACAGGGTCTACGAGCAGTACTTC	CSVEGGDRVYEQYF
TRBV4-2	TRBJ2-1	-	TRBD2	TGTGCCAGCAGCCAAGCGGGACTAGCGGGATCCCCTTCCTACAATGAGCAGTTCTTC	CASSQAGLAGSPSYNEQFF
TRBV19	TRBJ2-5	-	TRBD2	TGTGCCAGTAGTATAACTAGCGGGGGGTACCAAGAGACCCAGTACTTC	CASSITSGGYQETQYF
TRBV18	TRBJ2-1	medium-sized	-	TGTGCCAGCTCTCGGACCCGAGTGGATGAGCAGTTCTTC	CASSRTRVDEQFF
TRBV6-5	TRBJ2-3	-	-	TGTGCCAGCCACAAGGGTAGCACAGATACGCAGTATTTT	CASHKGSTDTQYF
TRBV9	TRBJ1-1	-	-	TGTGCCAGCAGCGTAGTTACAGGAACGGAAGCTTTCTTT	CASSVVTGTEAFF
TRBV29-1	TRBJ1-1	few	-	TGCAGCGTGTTCCGTCTGAACACTGAAGCTTTCTTT	CSVFRLNTEAFF
TRBV6-1	TRBJ1-1	-	-	TGTGCCAGCAGTGAACAGCCCGGGTGGGAAGCTTTCTTT	CASSEQPGWEAFF
TRBV7-2	TRBJ2-5	-	-	TGTGCCAGCAGCCCAAAGACGGGGACCCAGTACTTC	CASSPKTGTQYF
TRBV6-1	TRBJ2-7	-	TRBD2	TGTGCCAGCAGTGAGGGACTAGCGGGATCCTACTACGAGCAGTACTTC	CASSEGLAGSYYEQYF
TRBV7-3	TRBJ1-1	-	-	TGTGCCAGCAGCTTAGGGGATCTGCCGAACACTGAAGCTTTCTTT	CASSLGDLPNTEAFF
TRBV7-2	TRBJ1-4	-	-	TGTGCCAGCAGCTTCAGGGGTAATGAAAAACTGTTTTTT	CASSFRGNEKLFF
TRBV15	TRBJ1-6	few	-	TGTGCCACAGCAAGAGTACAGAATTCACCCCTCCACTTT	CATARVQNSPLHF
TRBV7-2	TRBJ2-5	-	-	TGTGCCAGCAGCTTAGGCCAATCAGGCAGACTGAAAGAGACCCAGTACTTC	CASSLGQSGRLKETQYF
TRBV2	TRBJ2-5	-	-	TGTGCCAGCAGTGCGGTAAGAGAGACCCAGTACTTC	CASSAVRETQYF
TRBV2	TRBJ2-5	-	-	TGTGCCACTCAGGATTTTCAAGAGACCCAGTACTTC	CATQDFQETQYF
TRBV6-5	TRBJ2-3	-	TRBD2	TGTGCCAGCAGTTATAGGCGGGGGGATGGGGATACGCAGTATTTT	CASSYRRGDGDTQYF
TRBV6-1	TRBJ2-1	-	-	TGTGCCAGCAGTGAACGTCAGTCCTACAATGAGCAGTTCTTC	CASSERQSYNEQFF
TRBV21-1	TRBJ2-1	-	-	TGTGCCAGCAGCACACGGACTAGCGGGGGGTATAGCTCCTACAATGAGCAGTTCTTC	CASSTRTSGGYSSYNEQFF
TRBV6-5	TRBJ2-3	-	-	TGTGCCAGCAACCAGGCAGGGGTTCGGACAGATACGCAGTATTTT	CASNQAGVRTDTQYF
TRBV29-1	TRBJ2-5	-	-	TGCAGCATCGCACAAGGGCAAGAGACCCAGTACTTC	CSIAQGQETQYF
TRBV27	TRBJ1-2	once	TRBD1	TGTGCCAGCAGTTCCGTCGGAGGACAGGGCTTTTTCTATGGCTACACCTTC	CASSSVGGQGFFYGYTF
TRBV6-1	TRBJ2-7	-	-	TGTGCCAGCAGTGTTGGCTACGAGCAGTACTTC	CASSVGYEQYF
TRBV5-1	TRBJ1-1	-	TRBD1	TGCGCCAGCAGCGGGCGGGGACAGGGTGCCGCTGAAGCTTTCTTT	CASSGRGQGAAEAFF
TRBV5-1	TRBJ2-3	-	TRBD2	TGCGCCAGCAGCCTCCCTAGCGGGGGGGCCGCAGATACGCAGTATTTT	CASSLPSGGAADTQYF
TRBV7-2	TRBJ1-5	-	-	TGTGCCAGCAGCTCACAGGGATCACGCTTCAATCAGCCCCAGCATTTT	CASSSQGSRFNQPQHF
TRBV30	TRBJ1-3	-	-	TGTGCCTGGAAAGAGAGTAACTCTGGAAACACCATATATTTT	CAWKESNSGNTIYF
TRBV5-5	TRBJ1-1	-	-	TGTGCCAGCAGCTCGCCAGGGAGGACTGAAGCTTTCTTT	CASSSPGRTEAFF
TRBV7-9	TRBJ2-7	few	-	TGTGCCAGCAGCACTTCCTACGAGCAGTACTTC	CASSTSYEQYF
TRBV27	TRBJ2-7	-	-	TGTGCCAGCAGTTTGGGGTTTGACGGGACCTGGAGCTCCTACGAGCAGTACTTC	CASSLGFDGTWSSYEQYF
TRBV30	TRBJ1-1	-	-	TGTGCCTGGAGTCAGGAGGGCACTGAAGCTTTCTTT	CAWSQEGTEAFF
TRBV25-1	TRBJ1-1	-	TRBD1	TGTGCCAGCGCCCGAACCGGGACAGGGGACACTGAAGCTTTCTTT	CASARTGTGDTEAFF
TRBV28	TRBJ2-7	-	TRBD2	TGTGCCAGCAGTATACTAGCGGGAGATAACCAGCAGTACTTC	CASSILAGDNQQYF
TRBV7-2	TRBJ1-1	once	-	TGTGCCAGCAGTCGGACAGTGTCGAACACTGAAGCTTTCTTT	CASSRTVSNTEAFF